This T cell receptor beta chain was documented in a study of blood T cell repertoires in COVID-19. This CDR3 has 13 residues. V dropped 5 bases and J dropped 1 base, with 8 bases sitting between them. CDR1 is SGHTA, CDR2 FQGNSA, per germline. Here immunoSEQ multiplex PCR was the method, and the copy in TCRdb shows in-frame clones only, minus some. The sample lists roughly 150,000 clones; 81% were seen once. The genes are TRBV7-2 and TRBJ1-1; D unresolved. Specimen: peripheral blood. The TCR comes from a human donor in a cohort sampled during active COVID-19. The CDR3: CASSQQQNTEAFF. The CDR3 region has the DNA TGTGCCAGCAGCCAACAACAGAACACTGAAGCTTTCTTT. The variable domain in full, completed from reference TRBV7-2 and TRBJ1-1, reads GAGVSQSPSNKVTEKGKDVELRCDPISGHTALYWYRQSLGQGLEFLIYFQGNSAPDKSGLPSDRFSAERTGGSVSTLTIQRTQQEDSAVYLCASSQQQNTEAFFGQGTRLTVV.